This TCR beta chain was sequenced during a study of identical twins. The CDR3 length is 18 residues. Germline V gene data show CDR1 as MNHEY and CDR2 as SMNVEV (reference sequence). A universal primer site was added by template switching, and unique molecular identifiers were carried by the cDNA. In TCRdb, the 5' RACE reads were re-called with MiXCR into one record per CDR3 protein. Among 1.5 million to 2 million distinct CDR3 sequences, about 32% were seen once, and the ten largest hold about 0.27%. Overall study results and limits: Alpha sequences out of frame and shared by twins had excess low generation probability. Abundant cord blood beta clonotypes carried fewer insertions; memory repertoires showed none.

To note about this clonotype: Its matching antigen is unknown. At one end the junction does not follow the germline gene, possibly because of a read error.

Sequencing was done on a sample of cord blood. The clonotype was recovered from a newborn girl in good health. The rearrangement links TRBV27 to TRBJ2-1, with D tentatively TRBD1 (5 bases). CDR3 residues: CAGSLKGPAARSYNEQFF. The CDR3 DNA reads TGTGCCGGCAGTTTGAAGGGGCCCGCTGCTCGCTCCTACAATGAGCAGTTCTTC.